This entry describes one T cell receptor beta chain. This clonotype was found a few times. No antigen is known for it. Base qualities are not at hand, and no much larger clone is one base apart. Only healthy Caucasian donors were included. The twin cohort comprised three pairs of female monozygotic twins, all aged about 18 to 29 years. The RNA used for TCR libraries was isolated from peripheral blood mononuclear cells. These data belong to a study of identical twins (dated by TCRdb to 2016 to 2017). Concerning the study at large: To test whether fetal clonotypes persist, this study deep-sequenced TCR alpha and beta repertoires from monozygotic twins, from unrelated adults of various ages, and from cord blood. To rule out contamination, the twin experiments were replicated at different times with different library preparation protocols.

The paper's findings and limits, for the study overall: Fewer insertions were carried by abundant cord blood beta clonotypes, a similar but weaker trend appeared in young adult naive repertoires, and no such trend appeared in memory repertoires. Zero-insertion analyses could be partly confounded by invariant T cells such as MAIT and iNKT, though diverse VJ usage argued against such confounding for most clonotypes. Because the same donors could not be followed over many years, the conclusions depended on cross-sectional statistical analysis. Compared with coincidental sharing between unrelated individuals, out-of-frame TCR alpha sequences shared between twins showed an excess of sequences with low generation probability. The excess sharing between twins in beta out-of-frame sequences was weaker because fewer shared sequences reduced the signal-to-noise ratio. In monozygotic twins, out-of-frame TCR alpha sharing was systematically underestimated by recombination models, although the models agreed with sharing between unrelated individuals.

Library construction relied on 5' RACE. This sample was sequenced with an Illumina HiSeq 2000. Template switching introduced a universal primer binding site; the final cDNA contained a unique molecular identifier, enabling accurate counting of TCR cDNA molecules. First-strand cDNA for TCR alpha and beta chains was synthesized from specific primers in the conserved constant-segment region. Each cDNA library was double barcoded, with a SMART-Mk sample barcode plus Illumina barcodes, to control for contamination. TruSeq adapter sequences, together with Illumina sample barcodes, were added in two successive PCR steps. TCR alpha and beta cDNA libraries were sequenced on the Illumina HiSeq platform with custom primers. In the authors' own workflow: MiGEC was used to process raw reads and extract unique molecular identifiers, and MiXCR was used to find CDR3 positions. Recombination models were inferred per individual with the repgenHMM and IGoR tools using an EM algorithm. The analysis of shared clonotypes was done with the tcR package in R, with sharing normalized by the product of cloneset sizes. Out-of-frame nonproductive sequences were analyzed to study raw recombination free of thymic and clonal selection effects. TCRdb reanalyzed the raw reads on its own, using fastp at Q25 for trimming and MiXCR for clone calling, and kept in-frame beta chains. Duplicate CDR3 protein sequences are folded into a single record with the most common DNA and genes. The V and J calls reflect TCRdb's pipeline rather than the authors' work. The sample includes about 720,000 distinct CDR3 sequences, with roughly 8% observed a single time. The ten largest account for roughly 0.9% of the sample.

Another study also made use of these data, one on yellow fever vaccine responses in identical twins. The second publication reports: According to the authors, in identical twins the way T cells responded to vaccination appeared partly convergent and partly personalized. In the study, vaccine-responding T cell clones were precisely tracked in identical twins.

Sequences were obtained from PBMCs. The sequence derives from a woman between 18 and 30 years old in good health.

Here the CDR3 is given as CASSRSSVEVQVNSPLHF. The nucleotide sequence is TGTGCCAGCAGTCGGTCATCGGTGGAGGTACAGGTCAATTCACCCCTCCACTTT. The chain was built from TRBV28 and TRBJ1-6; TRBD1 is perhaps the D gene, given 5 matching bases. The germline V gene encodes CDR1 MDHEN and CDR2 SYDVKM. The CDR3 starts with the cysteine, ends with the phenylalanine, and has 18 residues. Only the CDR3 portion is preserved as DNA: 54 bases, with reading frame beginning at the first base. V is cut by 5 bases and J by 7 bases, and the space between the germline ends is 24 bases.